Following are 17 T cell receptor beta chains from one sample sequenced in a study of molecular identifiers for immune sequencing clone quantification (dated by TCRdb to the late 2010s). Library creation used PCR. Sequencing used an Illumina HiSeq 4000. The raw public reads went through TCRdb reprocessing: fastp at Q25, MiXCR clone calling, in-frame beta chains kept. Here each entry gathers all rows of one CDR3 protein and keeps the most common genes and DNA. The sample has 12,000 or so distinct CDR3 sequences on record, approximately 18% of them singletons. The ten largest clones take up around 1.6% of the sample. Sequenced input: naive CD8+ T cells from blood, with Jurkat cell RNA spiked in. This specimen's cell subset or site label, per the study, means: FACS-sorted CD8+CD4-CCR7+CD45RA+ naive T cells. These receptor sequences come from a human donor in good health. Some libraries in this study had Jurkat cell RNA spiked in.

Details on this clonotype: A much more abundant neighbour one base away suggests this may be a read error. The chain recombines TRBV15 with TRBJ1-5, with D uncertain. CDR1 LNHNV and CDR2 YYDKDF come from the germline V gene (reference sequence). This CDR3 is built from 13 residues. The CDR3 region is CATSLRGRKPRHF. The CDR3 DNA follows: TGTGCCACCAGCCTACGCGGTAGAAAGCCCCGGCATTTT.

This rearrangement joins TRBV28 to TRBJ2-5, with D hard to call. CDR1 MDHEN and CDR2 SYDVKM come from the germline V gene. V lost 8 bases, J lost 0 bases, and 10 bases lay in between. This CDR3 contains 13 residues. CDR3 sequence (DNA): TGTGCCAGCCTCAAGGAGTACCAAGAGACCCAGTACTTC. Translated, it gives CASLKEYQETQYF.

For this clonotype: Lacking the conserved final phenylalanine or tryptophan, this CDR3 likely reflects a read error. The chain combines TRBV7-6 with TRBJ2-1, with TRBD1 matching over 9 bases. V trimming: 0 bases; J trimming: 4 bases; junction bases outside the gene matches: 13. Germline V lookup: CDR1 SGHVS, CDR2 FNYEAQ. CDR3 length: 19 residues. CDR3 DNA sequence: TGTGCCAGCAGCTTAGCGGGGGACAGGGTGGACACCCCGTACAATGAGCAGTTCTCC. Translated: CASSLAGDRVDTPYNEQFS.

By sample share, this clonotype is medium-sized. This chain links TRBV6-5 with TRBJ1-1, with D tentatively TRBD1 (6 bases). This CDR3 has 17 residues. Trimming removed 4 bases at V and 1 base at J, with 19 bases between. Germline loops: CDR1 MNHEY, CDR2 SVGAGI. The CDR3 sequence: CASSLVLQGAPNTEAFF. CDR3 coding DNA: TGTGCCAGCAGTTTAGTACTACAGGGCGCCCCGAACACTGAAGCTTTCTTT.

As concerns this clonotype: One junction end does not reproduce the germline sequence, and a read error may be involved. Here the CDR3 DNA reads TGTGCCTGGAGTGTAGGTAGCGGGTACTACAATGAGCAGATCTTC. This translates into CAWSVGSGYYNEQIF. V and J are TRBV30 and TRBJ2-1; the match to TRBD2 covers 7 bases. CDR1 and CDR2 from the germline V gene are GTSNPN and SVGIG (reference sequence). The CDR3 runs 15 residues.

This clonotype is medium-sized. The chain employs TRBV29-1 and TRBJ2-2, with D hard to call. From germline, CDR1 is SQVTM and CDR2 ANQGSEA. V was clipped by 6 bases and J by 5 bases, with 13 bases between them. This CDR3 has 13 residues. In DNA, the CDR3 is TGCAGCGTGCCGGCCCGAGCTACCGGGGAGCTGTTTTTT. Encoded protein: CSVPARATGELFF.

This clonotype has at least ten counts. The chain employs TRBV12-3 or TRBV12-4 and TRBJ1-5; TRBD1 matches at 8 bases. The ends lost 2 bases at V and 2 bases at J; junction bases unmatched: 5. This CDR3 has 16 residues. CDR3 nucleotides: TGTGCCAGCAGTTTATGGCAGGGGGCACGCAATCAGCCCCAGCATTTT. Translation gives CASSLWQGARNQPQHF.

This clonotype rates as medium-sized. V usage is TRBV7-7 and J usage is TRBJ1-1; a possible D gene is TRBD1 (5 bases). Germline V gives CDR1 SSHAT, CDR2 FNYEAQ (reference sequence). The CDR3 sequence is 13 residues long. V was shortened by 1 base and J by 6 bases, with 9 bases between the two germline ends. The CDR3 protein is CASSLVSGAEAFF. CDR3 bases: TGTGCCAGCAGCTTAGTGTCGGGGGCTGAAGCTTTCTTT. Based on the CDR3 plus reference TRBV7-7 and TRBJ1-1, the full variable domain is GAGVSQSPRYKVTKRGQDVTLRCDPISSHATLYWYQQALGQGPEFLTYFNYEAQPDKSGLPSDRFSAERPEGSISTLTIQRTEQRDSAMYRCASSLVSGAEAFFGQGTRLTVV.

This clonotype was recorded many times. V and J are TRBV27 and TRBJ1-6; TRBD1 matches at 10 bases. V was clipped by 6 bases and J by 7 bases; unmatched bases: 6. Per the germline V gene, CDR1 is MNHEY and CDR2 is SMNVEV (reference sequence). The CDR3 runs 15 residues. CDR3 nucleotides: TGTGCCAGCAGCCCGACAGGGGGCGGGAATTCACCCCTCCACTTT. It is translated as CASSPTGGGNSPLHF.

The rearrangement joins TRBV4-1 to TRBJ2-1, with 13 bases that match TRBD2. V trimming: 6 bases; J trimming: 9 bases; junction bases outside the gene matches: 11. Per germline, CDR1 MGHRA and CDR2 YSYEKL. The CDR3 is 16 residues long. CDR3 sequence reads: CASSQSGLAGEGEQFF. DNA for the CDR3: TGCGCCAGCAGTCAATCCGGACTAGCGGGAGAAGGTGAGCAGTTCTTC.

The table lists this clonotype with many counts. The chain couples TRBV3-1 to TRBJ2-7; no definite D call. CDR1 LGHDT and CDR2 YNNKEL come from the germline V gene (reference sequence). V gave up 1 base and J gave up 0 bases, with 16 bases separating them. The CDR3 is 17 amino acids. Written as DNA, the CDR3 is TGTGCCAGCAGCCAAGTTTCGGTCAGAACGTTCTCCTACGAGCAGTACTTC. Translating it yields CASSQVSVRTFSYEQYF.

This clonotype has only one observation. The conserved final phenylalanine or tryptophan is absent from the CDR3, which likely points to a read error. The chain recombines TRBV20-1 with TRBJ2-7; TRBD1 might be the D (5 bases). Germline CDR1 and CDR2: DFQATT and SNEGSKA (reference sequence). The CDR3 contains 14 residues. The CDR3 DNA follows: TGCAGTGCCAGAGGATCAGGGATGGGCTACGAGCAGTACCTC. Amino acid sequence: CSARGSGMGYEQYL.

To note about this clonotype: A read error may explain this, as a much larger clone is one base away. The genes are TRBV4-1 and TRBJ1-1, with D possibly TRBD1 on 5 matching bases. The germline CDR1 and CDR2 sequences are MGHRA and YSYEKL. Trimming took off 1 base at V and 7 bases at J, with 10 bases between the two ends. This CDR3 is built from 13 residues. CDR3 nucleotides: TGCGCCAGCAGCCAAGGAGGGACCGATGAAGCTTTCTTT. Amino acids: CASSQGGTDEAFF.

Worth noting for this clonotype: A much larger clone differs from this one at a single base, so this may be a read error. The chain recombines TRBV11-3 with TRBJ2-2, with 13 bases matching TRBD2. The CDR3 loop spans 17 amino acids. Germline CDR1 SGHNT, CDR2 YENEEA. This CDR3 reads CASSPPGLAGDTGELVF. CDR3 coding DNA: TGTGCCAGCAGCCCACCTGGACTAGCGGGAGACACCGGGGAGCTGGTTTTT.

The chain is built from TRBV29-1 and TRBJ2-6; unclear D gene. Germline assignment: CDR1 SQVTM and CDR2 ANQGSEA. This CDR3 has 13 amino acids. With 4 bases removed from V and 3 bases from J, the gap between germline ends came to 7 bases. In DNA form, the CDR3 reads TGCAGCGTTGCTCACTTTGGGGCCAACGTCCTGACTTTC. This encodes CSVAHFGANVLTF.

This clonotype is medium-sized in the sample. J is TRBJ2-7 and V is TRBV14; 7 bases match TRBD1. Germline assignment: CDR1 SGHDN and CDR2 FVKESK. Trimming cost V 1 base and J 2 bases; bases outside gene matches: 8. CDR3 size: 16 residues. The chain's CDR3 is CASSQAPWTGPYEQYF. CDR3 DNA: TGTGCCAGCAGCCAAGCTCCGTGGACAGGTCCCTACGAGCAGTACTTC.

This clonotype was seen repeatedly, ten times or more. The DNA for the CDR3 is TGCGCCAGCAGCCAGAGGACCAGCTCCTACAATGAGCAGTTCTTC. It encodes CASSQRTSSYNEQFF. The chain has TRBV4-1 and TRBJ2-1, with no clear D. The V gene's germline CDR1 is MGHRA and CDR2 YSYEKL. V was cut by 3 bases and J by 0 bases, with 9 bases left in between. The CDR3 runs 15 residues.